The rows below give T cell receptor beta chains drawn from one sample of a study of blood T cell repertoires in COVID-19. The method was immunoSEQ multiplex PCR; TCRdb's version includes in-frame clones alone and lacks a portion of them. The table records 200,000 to 250,000 clones, more than 70% of them present only once. The source material was peripheral blood. Receptors were obtained from a woman in her thirties with COVID-19, enrolled during active disease. Each CDR3 is given with its conserved first and last residue. The D gene is left open where the match is weak. The size field is filled for only some rows; it gives once, few, many or a size class.

CDR3 length: 15; J gene: TRBJ1-1; V gene: TRBV2; clone size: NA; D gene: TRBD1; CDR3 protein: CASSDRTGGGMGAFF; CDR3 DNA: TGTGCCAGCAGTGACCGGACAGGGGGCGGGATGGGAGCTTTCTTT
CDR3 length: 15; J gene: TRBJ1-1; V gene: TRBV5-1; clone size: once; D gene: NA; CDR3 protein: CASSLELTGRSKAFF; CDR3 DNA: TGCGCCAGCAGCTTGGAATTAACAGGGCGGAGTAAAGCTTTCTTT
CDR3 length: 15; J gene: TRBJ2-1; V gene: TRBV19; clone size: NA; D gene: TRBD2; CDR3 protein: CASNPSGASYNEQFF; CDR3 DNA: TGTGCCAGTAACCCTAGCGGGGCATCCTACAATGAGCAGTTCTTC
CDR3 length: 13; J gene: TRBJ1-1; V gene: TRBV7-2; clone size: NA; D gene: NA; CDR3 protein: CASSLEWATEAFF; CDR3 DNA: TGTGCCAGCAGCTTAGAGTGGGCTACTGAAGCTTTCTTT
CDR3 length: 13; J gene: TRBJ2-7; V gene: TRBV6-5; clone size: NA; D gene: NA; CDR3 protein: CASRVQGNHEQYF; CDR3 DNA: TGTGCCAGTCGAGTACAGGGTAACCACGAGCAGTACTTC
CDR3 length: 15; J gene: TRBJ1-2; V gene: TRBV7-9; clone size: NA; D gene: NA; CDR3 protein: CASSLNGHRMHGYTF; CDR3 DNA: TGTGCCAGCAGCTTAAATGGACACCGTATGCATGGCTACACCTTC
CDR3 length: 14; J gene: TRBJ1-3; V gene: TRBV7-9; clone size: NA; D gene: NA; CDR3 protein: CASSARGSGNTIYF; CDR3 DNA: TGTGCCAGCAGCGCACGGGGCTCTGGAAACACCATATATTTT
CDR3 length: 13; J gene: TRBJ1-2; V gene: TRBV6-5; clone size: NA; D gene: NA; CDR3 protein: CASSYGANYGYTF; CDR3 DNA: TGTGCCAGCAGTTACGGAGCTAACTATGGCTACACCTTC
CDR3 length: 15; J gene: TRBJ2-1; V gene: TRBV5-4; clone size: NA; D gene: NA; CDR3 protein: CASSLDPPGDNEQFF; CDR3 DNA: TGTGCCAGCAGCTTGGACCCACCGGGAGACAATGAGCAGTTCTTC
CDR3 length: 11; J gene: TRBJ1-1; V gene: TRBV9; clone size: NA; D gene: NA; CDR3 protein: CASSPTRGAFF; CDR3 DNA: TGTGCCAGCAGCCCCACCAGGGGAGCTTTCTTT
CDR3 length: 17; J gene: TRBJ1-5; V gene: TRBV7-2; clone size: NA; D gene: NA; CDR3 protein: CASSLAVSGQINQPQHF; CDR3 DNA: TGTGCCAGCAGCTTGGCAGTATCCGGACAGATCAATCAGCCCCAGCATTTT
CDR3 length: 16; J gene: TRBJ1-1; V gene: TRBV5-4; clone size: few; D gene: NA; CDR3 protein: CASSLEGQDANTEAFF; CDR3 DNA: TGTGCCAGCAGCTTGGAGGGGCAAGACGCCAACACTGAAGCTTTCTTT
CDR3 length: 14; J gene: TRBJ1-6; V gene: TRBV6-6; clone size: once; D gene: NA; CDR3 protein: CASQQGPTNSPLHF; CDR3 DNA: TGTGCCAGTCAACAGGGTCCTACTAATTCACCCCTCCACTTT
CDR3 length: 15; J gene: TRBJ2-3; V gene: TRBV30; clone size: NA; D gene: TRBD2; CDR3 protein: CAWSMLAGGTDTQYF; CDR3 DNA: TGTGCCTGGAGCATGCTAGCGGGGGGCACAGATACGCAGTATTTT